This T cell receptor (beta chain) was recorded in a study of shared clonotypes between healthy human individuals. Trimming removed 4 bases from V and 9 bases from J, with 10 bases in between. The CDR3 contains 12 residues. Looked up from germline, CDR1 is SGHTA and CDR2 is FQGTGA. On this clone: Its antigen is still unknown.

General study findings and limits: Having only a few donors restricted how much genetic and exposure-history diversity was captured. Blood alone was sampled, and tissue repertoires likely differ. Naive CD4 clonotypes were shared across a few donors at 5% to 6%.

Sequenced by immunoSEQ multiplex PCR; TCRdb stores in-frame clones only, minus some. The data hold over 1.5 million clones, with approximately 98% observed a single time. This chain connects TRBV7-3 to TRBJ2-1; D not resolved. The sequence derives from a man between 25 and 39 years old in good health. Sequencing input: naive CD4+ T cells sorted from blood. Subset: CD45RA+ positively selected. CDR3: CASSSPPSEQFF. The DNA for the CDR3 is TGTGCCAGCAGCTCGCCCCCCAGTGAGCAGTTCTTC. Looking up the rest from reference TRBV7-3 and TRBJ2-1 gives the full variable domain: GAGVSQTPSNKVTEKGKYVELRCDPISGHTALYWYRQSLGQGPEFLIYFQGTGAADDSGLPNDRFFAVRPEGSVSTLKIQRTERGDSAVYLCASSSPPSEQFFGPGTRLTVL.